This TCR beta chain was recorded in a study of T-cell reconstitution after alpha-beta-depleted transplantation in children. V gave up 0 bases and J gave up 5 bases; unmatched junction bases: 3. The CDR3 spans 14 residues. CDR1 and CDR2 from the germline V gene are SGHAT and FQNNGV. There are a few counts of this clonotype. It was with unique molecular identifiers that the TCRbeta library was prepared. A single record per CDR3 protein comes from TCRdb applying MiXCR to the PCR reads. The sample lists 90,000 to 100,000 distinct CDR3 sequences, less than 25% occurring once. The rearrangement joins TRBV11-2 to TRBJ1-2, with 7 bases identical to TRBD1. The source material was PBMCs, sampled before TCRalphabeta/CD19-depleted stem cell transplant. The receptor was isolated from a boy aged 2 to 10 with acute lymphoblastic leukemia, due to receive a stem cell transplant. Written as DNA, the CDR3 is TGTGCCAGCAGCTTAGAGAGGACAGGTTATGGCTACACCTTC. It is translated as CASSLERTGYGYTF.